Shown below are 3 T cell receptor beta chains from a single sample sequenced in a study of beta chain features in type 1 diabetes. Of the isolated RNA, all was reverse transcribed, and so the sequenced material was expressed TCRB transcripts. Measured with immunoSEQ multiplex PCR; TCRdb has only the in-frame clones, and not every one. The data show around 450,000 clones, roughly 11% seen once. Material for sequencing was naive CD4+ T cells from blood. The receptors were gathered from a woman in her late teens or twenties in good health.

This clone turned up a few times. This sequence joins TRBV9 and TRBJ2-4; 7 bases map to TRBD1. Germline loops: CDR1 SGDLS, CDR2 YYNGEE. V lost 0 bases and J lost 9; bases outside the gene matches: 3. CDR3 length: 13 residues. The chain's CDR3 is CASSVVQGSIQYF. The CDR3 DNA reads as TGTGCCAGCAGCGTAGTACAGGGGTCCATTCAGTACTTC.

The chain is built from TRBV10-2 and TRBJ2-5; perhaps D is TRBD1 or TRBD2 (6 bases each). Between the trimmed V and J ends, which lost 3 bases and 4 bases, there was a span of 15 bases. CDR1 and CDR2 (germline): WSHSY, SAAADI. CDR3 length equals 15 residues. CDR3 coding DNA: TGCGCCAGCAGTGATTTTGGGGGGCGGCCAGAGACCCAGTACTTC. Protein: CASSDFGGRPETQYF.

This clone showed up just a few times. This chain links TRBV9 with TRBJ2-3; 8 positions match TRBD1. The germline gives CDR1 SGDLS, CDR2 YYNGEE. V dropped 0 bases and J dropped 3; count of bases not matched to a gene: 3. The CDR3 is 15 amino acids. The CDR3 bases are TGTGCCAGCAGCGTAGGGGACAGGAGGACAGATACGCAGTATTTT. Its protein product is CASSVGDRRTDTQYF.